A single sample gave rise to the 9 T cell receptor beta chains below, sequenced in a study of T cell responses to AZD1222 COVID-19 vaccine (dated by TCRdb to the early 2020s). The meaning of the sample's time point label: baseline before first vaccination. Library method: the immunoSEQ multiplex PCR assay. Drawn from immuneACCESS, this table holds only the in-frame rearrangements with V and J called that TCRdb kept. Clones are partly lost; checked studies trace under half to an unresolved V gene and leave the rest unexplained. Counted in this sample were 130,000 to 150,000 clones; 90% to 95% of them appeared once. Together, the top ten hold approximately 2% of the sample. The material was peripheral blood, obtained on day 0 of AZD1222 vaccination. The receptors stem from an adult in good health.

V gene TRBV25-1 combines with J gene TRBJ1-5; D not resolved. Per germline, CDR1 MGHDK and CDR2 SYGVNS. CDR3 length: 18 residues. V dropped 4 bases and J dropped 6 bases, with 25 bases sitting between them. CDR3 sequence (DNA): TGTGCCAGCAGTGCCCCACTGGAGAGAGGGAACGGACCTCAGCCCCAGCATTTT. Protein: CASSAPLERGNGPQPQHF.

The V gene is TRBV14, the J gene TRBJ2-5, with 9 bases fitting TRBD2. CDR3 length equals 14 residues. V lost 3 bases, J lost 6 bases, and 5 bases stayed unmatched. CDR1 is SGHDN and CDR2 is FVKESK in the germline V gene. CDR3 bases: TGTGCCAGCAGCCAGGCGGCGGGGGGGAAGACCCAGTACTTC. Translated, it gives CASSQAAGGKTQYF.

The chain combines TRBV5-4 with TRBJ2-1, with 12 bases aligning to TRBD2. Germline V gives CDR1 SGHNT, CDR2 YYREEE (reference sequence). The CDR3 length is 16 residues. V shed 4 bases and J 7 bases; nucleotides not matched to a gene: 9. CDR3 residues: CASSHTLAGGINEQFF. The CDR3 DNA sequence: TGTGCCAGCAGCCACACACTAGCGGGAGGAATAAATGAGCAGTTCTTC.

The rearrangement uses TRBV18 and TRBJ2-3; 7 bases are shared with TRBD1. Trimming at V came to 3 bases and at J to 2 bases, leaving 11 bases not matched to a gene. The CDR3 loop spans 17 amino acids. The germline V gene has CDR1 KGHSH and CDR2 LQKENI. For the CDR3, the DNA is TGTGCCAGCTCACCCTTAAAAGGGGGCAGAGACACAGATACGCAGTATTTT. It yields the protein CASSPLKGGRDTDTQYF.

The chain combines TRBV12-5 with TRBJ1-5, with TRBD1 as a possible D gene (5 bases). Germline V CDR1 and CDR2: LGHNT, FRNRAP. The V end was cut by 1 base, the J end by 8 bases, with 12 bases between. This CDR3 is 14 amino acids long. The CDR3 sequence is CASGLAGRAEPQHF. In DNA, the CDR3 is TGTGCTAGTGGTTTGGCCGGCAGGGCGGAGCCCCAGCATTTT.

This clone was counted a single time. The chain recombines TRBV18 with TRBJ1-4; 7 nucleotides line up with TRBD1. V shed 3 bases and J 6 bases; nucleotides not matched to a gene: 7. The CDR3 spans 15 residues. Germline V gives CDR1 KGHSH, CDR2 LQKENI. The CDR3 sequence is CASSPRQGWDEKLFF. In DNA form, the CDR3 reads TGTGCCAGCTCACCCCGACAGGGATGGGATGAAAAACTGTTTTTT.

The V call is TRBV5-8, the J call TRBJ1-1; D remains ambiguous. This CDR3 has 13 residues. Trimming took 0 bases from V and 2 from J, leaving 5 bases between them. CDR1 and CDR2 from the germline V gene are SGHTS and YDEGEE. CDR3: CASSLGGNTEAFF. CDR3 sequence (DNA): TGTGCCAGCAGCTTGGGCGGAAACACTGAAGCTTTCTTT. Based on the CDR3 plus reference TRBV5-8 and TRBJ1-1, the full variable domain is EAGVTQSPTHLIKTRGQQATLRCSPISGHTSVYWYQQALGLGLQFLLWYDEGEERNRGNFPPRFSGRQFPNYSSELNVNALELEDSALYLCASSLGGNTEAFFGQGTRLTVV.

The rearrangement joins TRBV12-3 or TRBV12-4 to TRBJ1-1; D remains ambiguous. The CDR3 sequence is 12 residues long. The ends were cut back, 3 bases at V and 8 bases at J, with 10 bases in the middle. DNA of the CDR3: TGTGCCAGCAGTTTGATTAACCTCGAAGCTTTCTTT. This translates into CASSLINLEAFF.

J is TRBJ2-3 and V is TRBV3-1 (or the pseudogene TRBV3-2), with 13 bases identical to TRBD2. The CDR3 has 15 amino acids. The germline gives CDR1 LGHDT, CDR2 YNNKEL (reference sequence). V was clipped by 4 bases and J by 5 bases; unmatched bases: 3. The CDR3 coding sequence is TGTGCCAGCAGCCGGACTAGCGGGGGAGTAGATACGCAGTATTTT. Residues: CASSRTSGGVDTQYF.